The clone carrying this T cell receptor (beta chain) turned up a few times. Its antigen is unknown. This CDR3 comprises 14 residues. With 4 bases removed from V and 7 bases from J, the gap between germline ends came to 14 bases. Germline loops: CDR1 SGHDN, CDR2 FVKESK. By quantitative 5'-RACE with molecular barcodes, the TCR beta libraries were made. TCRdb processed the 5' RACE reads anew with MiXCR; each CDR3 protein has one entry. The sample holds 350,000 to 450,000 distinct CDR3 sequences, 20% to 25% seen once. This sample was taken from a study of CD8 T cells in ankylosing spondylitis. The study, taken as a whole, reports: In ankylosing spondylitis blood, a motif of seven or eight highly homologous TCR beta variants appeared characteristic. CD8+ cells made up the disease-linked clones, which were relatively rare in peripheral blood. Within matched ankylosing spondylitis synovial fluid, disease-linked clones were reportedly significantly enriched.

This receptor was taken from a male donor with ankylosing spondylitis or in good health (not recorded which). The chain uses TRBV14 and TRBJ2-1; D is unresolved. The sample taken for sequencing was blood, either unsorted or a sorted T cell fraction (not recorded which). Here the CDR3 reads CASSPPLGPNEQFF. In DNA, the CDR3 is TGTGCCAGCAGCCCCCCGCTGGGCCCGAATGAGCAGTTCTTC.